This T cell receptor (beta chain) emerged from a study of low-dose radiotherapy and immunotherapy resistance in tumors. For the study at large: Treatment consisted of nivolumab 240 mg every two weeks and ipilimumab 1 mg/kg every six weeks, given intravenously to patients.

Time point: after trial treatment. Regarding treatment: LDRT plus nivolumab, ipilimumab, low-dose cyclophosphamide and aspirin (RACIN trial). Germline CDR1 SGHRS, CDR2 YFSETQ. Trimming removed 9 bases from V and 7 bases from J, with 17 bases in between. The CDR3 extends over 13 amino acids. This clonotype has at least ten counts. Alpha- and beta-chain coverage of first-strand cDNA came from TRAV- and TRBV-specific primers. Using a constant-region primer together with a V-primer adapter, TCRs were subjected to roughly 18 PCR cycles of amplification. TCRdb reprocessed the reads with MiXCR, giving one entry per CDR3 protein. Here the sample spans some 100,000 distinct CDR3 sequences, roughly 19% being singletons.

The source material was PBMCs, sampled after low-dose radiotherapy plus immunotherapy. The receptor was derived from a female donor with ovarian cancer. The chain recombines TRBV5-1 with TRBJ2-1, with D possibly matching TRBD2 (5 bases). In nucleotides, the CDR3 is TGCGCCACCGCGATGGGCCCGGGGAATGAGCAGTTCTTC. This sequence encodes CATAMGPGNEQFF.